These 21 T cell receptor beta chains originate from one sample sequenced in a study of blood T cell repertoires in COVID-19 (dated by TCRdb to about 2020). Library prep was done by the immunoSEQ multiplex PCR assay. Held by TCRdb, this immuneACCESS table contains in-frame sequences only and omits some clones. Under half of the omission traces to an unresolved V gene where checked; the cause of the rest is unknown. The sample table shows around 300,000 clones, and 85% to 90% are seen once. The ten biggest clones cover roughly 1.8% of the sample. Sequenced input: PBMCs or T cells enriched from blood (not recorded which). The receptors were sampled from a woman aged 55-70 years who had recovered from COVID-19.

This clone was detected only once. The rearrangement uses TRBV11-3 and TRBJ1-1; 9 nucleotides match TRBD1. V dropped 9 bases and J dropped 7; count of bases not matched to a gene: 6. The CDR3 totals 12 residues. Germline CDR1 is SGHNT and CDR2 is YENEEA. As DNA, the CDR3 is TGTGCCAGTGGGACAGGGAGAGATGAAGCTTTCTTT. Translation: CASGTGRDEAFF.

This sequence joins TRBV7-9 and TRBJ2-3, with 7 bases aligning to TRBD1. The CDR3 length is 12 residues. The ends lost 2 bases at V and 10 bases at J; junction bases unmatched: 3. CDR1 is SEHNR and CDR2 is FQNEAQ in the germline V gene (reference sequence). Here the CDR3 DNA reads TGTGCCAGCAGCTTATCGACAGGGCCGCAGTATTTT. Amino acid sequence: CASSLSTGPQYF.

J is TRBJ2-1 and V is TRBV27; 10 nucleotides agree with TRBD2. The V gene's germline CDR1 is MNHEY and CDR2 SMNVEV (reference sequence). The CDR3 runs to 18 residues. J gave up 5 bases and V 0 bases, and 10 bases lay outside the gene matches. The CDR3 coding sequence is TGTGCCAGCAGTTTATCGATAGGAGAGAGCGGGGGGGACAATGAGCAGTTCTTC. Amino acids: CASSLSIGESGGDNEQFF.

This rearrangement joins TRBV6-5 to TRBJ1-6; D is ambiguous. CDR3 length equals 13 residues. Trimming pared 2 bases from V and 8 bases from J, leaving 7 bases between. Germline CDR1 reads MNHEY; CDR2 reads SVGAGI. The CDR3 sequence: CASSYLGDSPLHF. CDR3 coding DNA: TGTGCCAGCAGTTACCTCGGGGATTCACCCCTCCACTTT.

The CDR3 DNA reads TGCGCCAGCAGCTTGGCGACATTAGAAAGAGATACGCAGTATTTT. Translation: CASSLATLERDTQYF. The gene calls are TRBV5-1 and TRBJ2-3; D call uncertain. V dropped 0 bases and J dropped 5 bases, with 13 bases sitting between them. Germline V gene data show CDR1 as SGHRS and CDR2 as YFSETQ. This CDR3 region has 15 residues.

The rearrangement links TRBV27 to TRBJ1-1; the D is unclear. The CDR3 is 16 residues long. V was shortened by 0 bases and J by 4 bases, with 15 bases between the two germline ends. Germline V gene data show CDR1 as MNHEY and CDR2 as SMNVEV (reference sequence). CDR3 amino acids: CASSLSSVYPGTEAFF. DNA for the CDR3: TGTGCCAGCAGTTTATCTTCCGTATACCCGGGCACTGAAGCTTTCTTT.

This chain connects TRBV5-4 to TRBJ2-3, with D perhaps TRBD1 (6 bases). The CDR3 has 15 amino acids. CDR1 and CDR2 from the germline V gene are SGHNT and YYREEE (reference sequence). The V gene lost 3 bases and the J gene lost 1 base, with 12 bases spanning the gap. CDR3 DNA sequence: TGTGCCAGCAGCTCGAGGGGGAGTCGCACAGATACGCAGTATTTT. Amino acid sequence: CASSSRGSRTDTQYF.

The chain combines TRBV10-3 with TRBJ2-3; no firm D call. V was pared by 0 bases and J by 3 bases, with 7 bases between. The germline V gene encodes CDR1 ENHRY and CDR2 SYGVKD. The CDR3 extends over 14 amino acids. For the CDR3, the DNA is TGTGCCATCAGTGAGTCGACTGGGACAGATACGCAGTATTTT. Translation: CAISESTGTDTQYF.

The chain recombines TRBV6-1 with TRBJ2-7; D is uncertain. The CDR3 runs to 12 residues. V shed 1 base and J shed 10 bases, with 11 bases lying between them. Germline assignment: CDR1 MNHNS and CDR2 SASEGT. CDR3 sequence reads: CASSEGRLNQYF. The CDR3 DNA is TGTGCCAGCAGTGAAGGGCGGTTGAACCAGTACTTC.

CDR3 amino acids: CASSLRTAIQTFSGNTIYF. The CDR3 region has the DNA TGTGCCAGCAGTCTTAGGACAGCCATCCAAACTTTCTCTGGAAACACCATATATTTT. The chain joins TRBV6-6 to TRBJ1-3; D is possibly TRBD1 (6 bases). The CDR3 is made up of 19 amino acids. V was clipped by 5 bases and J by 0 bases, with 23 bases between them. Germline values: CDR1 MNHNY, CDR2 SVGAGI (reference sequence).

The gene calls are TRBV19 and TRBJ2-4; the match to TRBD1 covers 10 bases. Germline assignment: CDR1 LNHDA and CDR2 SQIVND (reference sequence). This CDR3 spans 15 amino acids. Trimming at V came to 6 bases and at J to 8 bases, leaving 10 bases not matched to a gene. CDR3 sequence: CASRPGTGAVHIQYF. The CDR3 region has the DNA TGTGCCAGTAGGCCCGGGACAGGGGCGGTACACATTCAGTACTTC. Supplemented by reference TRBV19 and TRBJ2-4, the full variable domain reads DGGITQSPKYLFRKEGQNVTLSCEQNLNHDAMYWYRQDPGQGLRLIYYSQIVNDFQKGDIAEGYSVSREKKESFPLTVTSAQKNPTAFYLCASRPGTGAVHIQYFGAGTRLSVL.

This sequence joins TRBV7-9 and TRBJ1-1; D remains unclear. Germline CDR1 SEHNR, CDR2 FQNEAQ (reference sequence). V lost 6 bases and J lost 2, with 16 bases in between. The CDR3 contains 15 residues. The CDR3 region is CASRSPSSLNTEAFF. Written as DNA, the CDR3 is TGTGCCAGCAGGTCCCCGTCCTCCCTCAACACTGAAGCTTTCTTT.

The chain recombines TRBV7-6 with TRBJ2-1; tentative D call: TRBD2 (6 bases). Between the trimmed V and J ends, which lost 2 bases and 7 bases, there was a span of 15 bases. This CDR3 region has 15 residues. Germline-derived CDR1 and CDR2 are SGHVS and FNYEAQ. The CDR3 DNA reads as TGTGCCAGCAGCTTAAGACGGGAGAGTAGGAATGAGCAGTTCTTC. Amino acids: CASSLRRESRNEQFF. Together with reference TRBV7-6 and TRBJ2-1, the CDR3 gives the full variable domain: GAGVSQSPRYKVTKRGQDVALRCDPISGHVSLYWYRQALGQGPEFLTYFNYEAQQDKSGLPNDRFSAERPEGSISTLTIQRTEQRDSAMYRCASSLRRESRNEQFFGPGTRLTVL.

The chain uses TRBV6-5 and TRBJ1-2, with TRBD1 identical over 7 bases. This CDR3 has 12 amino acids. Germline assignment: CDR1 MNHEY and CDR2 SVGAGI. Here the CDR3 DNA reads TGTGCTCTCCGAGGGACAGACTATGGCTACACCTTC. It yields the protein CALRGTDYGYTF.

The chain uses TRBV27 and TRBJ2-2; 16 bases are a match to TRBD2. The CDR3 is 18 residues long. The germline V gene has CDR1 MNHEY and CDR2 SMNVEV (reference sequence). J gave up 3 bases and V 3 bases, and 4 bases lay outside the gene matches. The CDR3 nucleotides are TGTGCCAGCAGTTTCGGGACTAGCGGGGGGGGAGACACCGGGGAGCTGTTTTTT. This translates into CASSFGTSGGGDTGELFF.

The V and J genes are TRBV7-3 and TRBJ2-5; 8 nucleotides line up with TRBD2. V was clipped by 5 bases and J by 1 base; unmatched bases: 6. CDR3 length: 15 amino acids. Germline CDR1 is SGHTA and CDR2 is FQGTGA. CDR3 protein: CASSPTGTSQETQYF. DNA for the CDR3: TGTGCCAGCAGCCCGACCGGGACTAGCCAAGAGACCCAGTACTTC.

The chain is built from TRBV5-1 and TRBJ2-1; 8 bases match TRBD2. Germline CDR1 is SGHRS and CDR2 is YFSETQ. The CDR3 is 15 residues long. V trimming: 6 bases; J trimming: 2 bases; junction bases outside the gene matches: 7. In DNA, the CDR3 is TGCGCCAGCAAAAGGCGGGGGGAGCCCTACAATGAGCAGTTCTTC. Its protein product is CASKRRGEPYNEQFF.

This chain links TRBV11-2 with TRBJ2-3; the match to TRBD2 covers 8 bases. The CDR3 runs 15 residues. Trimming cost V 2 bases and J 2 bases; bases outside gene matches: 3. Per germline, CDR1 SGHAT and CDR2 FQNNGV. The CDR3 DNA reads TGTGCCAGCAGCTTATCTAGCGGGTACACAGATACGCAGTATTTT. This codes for CASSLSSGYTDTQYF.

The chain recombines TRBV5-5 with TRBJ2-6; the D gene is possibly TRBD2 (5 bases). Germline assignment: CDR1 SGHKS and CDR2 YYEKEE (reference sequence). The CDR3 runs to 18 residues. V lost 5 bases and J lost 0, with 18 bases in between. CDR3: CASSLGLALSSGANVLTF. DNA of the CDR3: TGTGCCAGCAGTCTTGGACTGGCCCTTAGCTCTGGGGCCAACGTCCTGACTTTC.

CDR3 loop: CASSEPGTGYGYTF. CDR3 sequence (DNA): TGTGCCAGCAGTGAGCCCGGGACAGGTTATGGCTACACCTTC. The chain joins TRBV25-1 to TRBJ1-2, with TRBD1 matching 8 bases. Germline CDR1 MGHDK, CDR2 SYGVNS. The CDR3 runs to 14 residues. Germline trimming cut 3 bases from V and 5 bases from J; bases unmatched to any gene: 5.

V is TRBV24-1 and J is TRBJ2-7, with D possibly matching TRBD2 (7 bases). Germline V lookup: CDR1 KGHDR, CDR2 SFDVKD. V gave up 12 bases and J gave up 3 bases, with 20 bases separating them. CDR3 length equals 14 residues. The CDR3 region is CASPEGGPGYEQYF. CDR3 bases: TGTGCCTCTCCGGAGGGGGGGCCCGGCTACGAGCAGTACTTC.